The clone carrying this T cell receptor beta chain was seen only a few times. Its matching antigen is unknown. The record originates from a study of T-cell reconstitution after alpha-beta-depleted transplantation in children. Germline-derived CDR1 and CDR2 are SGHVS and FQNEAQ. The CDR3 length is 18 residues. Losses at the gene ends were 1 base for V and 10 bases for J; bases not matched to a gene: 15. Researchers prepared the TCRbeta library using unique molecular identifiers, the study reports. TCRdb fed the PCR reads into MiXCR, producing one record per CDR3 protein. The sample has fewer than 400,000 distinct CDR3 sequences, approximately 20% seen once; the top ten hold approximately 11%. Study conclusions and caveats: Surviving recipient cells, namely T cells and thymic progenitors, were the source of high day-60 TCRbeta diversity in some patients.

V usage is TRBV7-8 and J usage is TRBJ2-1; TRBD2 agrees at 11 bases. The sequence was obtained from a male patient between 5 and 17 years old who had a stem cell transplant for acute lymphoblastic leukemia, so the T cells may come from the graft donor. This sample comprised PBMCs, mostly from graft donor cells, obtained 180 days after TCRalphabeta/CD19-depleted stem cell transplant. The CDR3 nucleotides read TGTGCCAGCAGCTTAGTGGGGGGCACTAGCGGGAGCCAAAGGGAGCAGTTCTTC. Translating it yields CASSLVGGTSGSQREQFF.